A selection of T cell receptor beta chains follows, all from one sample in a study of T cell responses to AZD1222 COVID-19 vaccine. Here immunoSEQ multiplex PCR was the method, and the copy in TCRdb shows in-frame clones only, minus some. The sample has over 70,000 clones; about 85% are singletons. Sequenced here: peripheral blood, sampled on day 0 of AZD1222 vaccination. The receptor source for this set is an adult in good health. Each CDR3 is given with its conserved first and last residue. The D gene is left open where the match is weak. A clone size is listed for some rows: how often the clone was seen (once, few, many), or a class if it is expanded.

clone_size	d_call	j_call	v_call	cdr3_aa	cdr3_nt
-	-	TRBJ1-1	TRBV10-3	CAISNLAEAFF	TGTGCCATCAGCAATCTCGCTGAAGCTTTCTTT
-	-	TRBJ1-2	TRBV29-1	CSVTKAYGYTF	TGCAGCGTAACGAAAGCCTATGGCTACACCTTC
-	TRBD1	TRBJ1-2	TRBV19	CASKGQGASGYTF	TGTGCCAGTAAGGGACAGGGGGCCTCTGGCTACACCTTC
few	TRBD2	TRBJ2-7	TRBV7-2	CASSSRGGAVTYEQYF	TGTGCCAGCAGCTCCCGGGGGGGAGCGGTAACCTACGAGCAGTACTTC
-	TRBD1	TRBJ2-7	TRBV9	CASSPRQGNSDEQYF	TGTGCCAGCAGCCCCCGACAGGGTAACTCGGATGAGCAGTACTTC
few	-	TRBJ1-1	TRBV11-3	CASSDRLNTEAFF	TGTGCCAGCAGCGACAGGTTGAACACTGAAGCTTTCTTT
-	TRBD2	TRBJ2-2	TRBV15	CATSRELAGSGELFF	TGTGCCACCAGCAGAGAACTAGCGGGCTCCGGGGAGCTGTTTTTT
-	-	TRBJ2-2	TRBV6-5	CASSSYQGGTGELFF	TGTGCCAGCAGTTCTTACCAGGGAGGAACCGGGGAGCTGTTTTTT
once	-	TRBJ1-2	TRBV29-1	CSAKPLDGGNYGYTF	TGCAGCGCTAAACCCTTGGATGGGGGAAACTATGGCTACACCTTC
-	-	TRBJ1-2	TRBV27	CASSLGSYYGYTF	TGTGCCAGCAGTTTAGGAAGCTACTATGGCTACACCTTC
-	-	TRBJ2-7	TRBV27	CASSTIGRYEQYF	TGTGCCAGCAGTACCATCGGACGGTACGAGCAGTACTTC
-	-	TRBJ1-1	TRBV5-5	CASSGGRALGGTEAFF	TGTGCCAGCAGCGGTGGACGGGCGCTGGGCGGCACTGAAGCTTTCTTT
once	-	TRBJ1-2	TRBV5-1	CASSRGEYGYTF	TGCGCCAGCAGCAGGGGAGAATATGGCTACACCTTC
-	-	TRBJ2-5	TRBV5-4	CASSQGGLFQETQYF	TGTGCCAGCAGCCAGGGGGGACTCTTTCAAGAGACCCAGTACTTC
-	-	TRBJ2-7	TRBV6-6	CASSYPSKPYEQYF	TGTGCCAGCAGTTACCCATCGAAGCCGTACGAGCAGTACTTC
-	-	TRBJ1-2	TRBV2	CASSVEGYGYTF	TGTGCCAGCAGTGTAGAGGGGTATGGCTACACCTTC
-	TRBD2	TRBJ2-5	TRBV4-1	CASSPNPSGRYQETQYF	TGCGCCAGCAGCCCCAACCCAAGCGGGAGGTACCAAGAGACCCAGTACTTC
once	-	TRBJ2-3	TRBV5-1	CASSLGTATDTQYF	TGCGCCAGCAGCTTGGGGACAGCCACAGATACGCAGTATTTT
-	-	TRBJ1-2	TRBV9	CASSVGDSYGYTF	TGTGCCAGCAGCGTAGGAGACAGCTATGGCTACACCTTC
-	-	TRBJ2-3	TRBV18	CASSPLAGGDTDTQYF	TGTGCCAGCTCACCACTTGCAGGGGGGGACACAGATACGCAGTATTTT
-	-	TRBJ1-5	TRBV30	CAWSVSGRRNQPQHF	TGTGCCTGGAGTGTAAGTGGCAGACGAAATCAGCCCCAGCATTTT
once	TRBD1	TRBJ1-2	TRBV6-2/TRBV6-3	CASSYTGIGGGGYTF	TGTGCCAGCAGTTACACCGGGATTGGAGGGGGCGGCTACACCTTC
-	-	TRBJ1-1	TRBV4-1	CASSQERFSSEAFF	TGCGCCAGCAGCCAAGAGAGGTTCAGCAGTGAAGCTTTCTTT
-	-	TRBJ1-2	TRBV19	CASSIIWAAAWGYTF	TGTGCCAGTAGTATCATCTGGGCCGCCGCCTGGGGCTACACCTTC
-	-	TRBJ1-2	TRBV11-3	CASSLVRITGLTYGYTF	TGTGCCAGCAGCTTAGTAAGGATCACGGGACTTACCTATGGCTACACCTTC
-	TRBD2	TRBJ2-1	TRBV5-6	CASSFGTSGGARYNEQFF	TGTGCCAGCAGCTTCGGGACTAGCGGGGGGGCCAGGTACAATGAGCAGTTCTTC
-	-	TRBJ1-1	TRBV3-1/TRBV3-2	CASSQDRQGKAFF	TGTGCCAGCAGCCAAGATAGGCAGGGTAAAGCTTTCTTT
-	-	TRBJ1-3	TRBV29-1	CSVHQGLSGNTIYF	TGCAGCGTTCATCAGGGTTTATCTGGAAACACCATATATTTT
-	TRBD2	TRBJ2-1	TRBV6-1	CASSETSGFASYNEQFF	TGTGCCAGCAGTGAAACTAGCGGATTCGCCTCCTACAATGAGCAGTTCTTC
-	TRBD1	TRBJ1-2	TRBV18	CASSTKTGEHYGYTF	TGTGCCAGCTCGACCAAGACAGGGGAACACTATGGCTACACCTTC
-	TRBD1	TRBJ1-4	TRBV6-1	CASSDKQGASNEKLFF	TGTGCCAGCAGTGACAAACAGGGGGCATCTAATGAAAAACTGTTTTTT
-	-	TRBJ1-4	TRBV7-9	CASSLAPNDEKLFF	TGTGCCAGCAGCTTAGCGCCCAACGATGAAAAACTGTTTTTT
-	-	TRBJ2-2	TRBV19	CASSWESSELFF	TGTGCCAGTAGTTGGGAATCTTCCGAGCTGTTTTTT
-	-	TRBJ2-7	TRBV20-1	CSASFDVDWGEQYF	TGCAGTGCTAGTTTTGATGTGGACTGGGGCGAGCAGTACTTC
-	-	TRBJ2-7	TRBV19	CASSTRVNNEQYF	TGTGCCAGTAGTACCAGGGTAAACAACGAGCAGTACTTC
few	-	TRBJ2-5	TRBV5-4	CASSLVTGIEETQYF	TGTGCCAGCAGCTTGGTTACAGGGATCGAAGAGACCCAGTACTTC
-	-	TRBJ2-1	TRBV6-2/TRBV6-3	CASSYWGAREQFF	TGTGCCAGCAGTTACTGGGGGGCGCGGGAGCAGTTCTTC
-	-	TRBJ1-2	TRBV19	CASSIGLSYTF	TGTGCCAGTAGTATTGGGTTGTCCTACACCTTC
-	-	TRBJ1-1	TRBV5-1	CASSVGRVLTEAFF	TGCGCCAGCAGCGTAGGGAGGGTCCTCACTGAAGCTTTCTTT
-	-	TRBJ2-7	TRBV14	CASSRSFYEQYF	TGTGCCAGCAGCCGCTCCTTTTACGAGCAGTACTTC
-	-	TRBJ2-7	TRBV19	CASSIENGYEQYF	TGTGCCAGTAGTATAGAGAACGGTTACGAGCAGTACTTC
once	-	TRBJ2-7	TRBV27	CASSPQVVSYEQYF	TGTGCCAGCAGTCCACAGGTAGTCTCCTACGAGCAGTACTTC
-	-	TRBJ1-4	TRBV27	CASSFRSSNEKLFF	TGTGCCAGCAGTTTTAGGTCTTCTAATGAAAAACTGTTTTTT
-	-	TRBJ1-1	TRBV7-9	CASSFEAVNTEAFF	TGTGCCAGCAGCTTCGAGGCAGTCAACACTGAAGCTTTCTTT
-	TRBD1	TRBJ1-4	TRBV5-1	CASSYSDRAGEKLFF	TGCGCCAGCAGCTATTCCGACAGGGCGGGGGAAAAACTGTTTTTT
-	-	TRBJ2-7	TRBV5-1	CASMGTPSYEQYF	TGCGCCAGCATGGGGACACCATCCTACGAGCAGTACTTC